Listed below are T cell receptor beta chains from one sample, sequenced in a study of molecular identifiers for immune sequencing clone quantification. TCRdb used MiXCR to reprocess the PCR reads, holding one entry per CDR3 protein. In the table there are about 640,000 distinct CDR3 sequences, about 20% of which are singletons. The specimen was naive CD8+ T cells from blood, with Jurkat cell RNA spiked in. These receptors came from a human donor in good health. Some libraries in this study had Jurkat cell RNA spiked in. CDR3s include the opening cysteine and the closing phenylalanine or tryptophan. The order of the fields is V gene, J gene, CDR3 protein.

TRBV28	TRBJ2-1	CASSGAGGYYNEQFF
TRBV7-9	TRBJ2-1	CASSPRQGAWNEQFF
TRBV6-2/TRBV6-3	TRBJ2-1	CASSYSTDRGIYEQFF
TRBV6-2/TRBV6-3	TRBJ2-3	CASSYTDSEATDTQYF
TRBV19	TRBJ2-6	CASSIGGANVLTF
TRBV19	TRBJ1-5	CASSITSDSNQPQHF
TRBV5-6	TRBJ1-1	CASSLGDRVVQNTEAFF
TRBV4-3	TRBJ1-4	CASSQDSAGDEKLFF
TRBV7-2	TRBJ2-3	CASSLVSGGGADTQYF
TRBV9	TRBJ2-2	CASSVSQTSSNSRELFF
TRBV12-3/TRBV12-4	TRBJ2-7	CASSLRQGVRMPYEQYF
TRBV19	TRBJ2-2	CASSQKTGELFF
TRBV3-1	TRBJ1-6	CASSPRDRLYSPLHF
TRBV3-1	TRBJ2-7	CASSQVGGRGYDEQYF
TRBV3-1	TRBJ2-2	CASSPEGGALTGELFF
TRBV6-2/TRBV6-3	TRBJ2-7	CASSRVLGGEQYF
TRBV6-1	TRBJ2-7	CASRTFGTYEQYF
TRBV28	TRBJ1-2	CASSFEEICYGYTF
TRBV19	TRBJ1-5	CASSIMTGGFNQPQHF
TRBV6-1	TRBJ2-5	CASSGAGPTQYF
TRBV7-9	TRBJ2-7	CASSLGNSYEQYF
TRBV20-1	TRBJ2-7	CSARGVGGRASYEQYF
TRBV7-3	TRBJ2-1	CASSPQAGGSRNEQFF
TRBV25-1	TRBJ1-6	CASSPSAKRTAYNSPLHF
TRBV6-1	TRBJ1-1	CASSHPGPGGAEAFF
TRBV11-2	TRBJ1-2	CASSLVTPGFYGYTF
TRBV3-2	TRBJ2-1	CASSQEISGGHYNEQFF
TRBV27	TRBJ2-7	CASSHGQGGWGEQYF
TRBV6-1	TRBJ1-2	CASCDRDNYGYTF
TRBV7-2	TRBJ2-5	CASSLGPGLETQYF
TRBV28	TRBJ1-3	CASRASGQPLNTIYF
TRBV30	TRBJ2-7	CAWSDIDEQYF
TRBV20-1	TRBJ2-3	CSAVSSSGYTDTQYF